This TCR beta chain comes out of a study of blood T cells in healthy people across ages. Notes on the study in general: Investigators viewed diversity estimates from one million T cells as underestimates, the study reported. There was a strong correlation between TCR beta diversity and naive T cell percentage.

This clonotype has ten or more counts. Its antigen is not identified. Using a J-beta primer mix together with a sample-barcoded 5' primer, a second PCR was run for about 6 to 11 cycles. Sequencing of every sample gave 2.5 million or more CDR3-containing paired-end reads. TCRdb re-analysed the 5' RACE reads in MiXCR, keeping a single row per CDR3 protein. This table holds around 1,500,000 distinct CDR3 sequences, 40% to 50% found once. CDR1 and CDR2 (germline): MNHEY, SMNVEV (reference sequence). V gave up 6 bases and J gave up 2 bases; unmatched junction bases: 1. This CDR3 is built from 14 residues. This rearrangement joins TRBV27 to TRBJ2-7; 13 bases fit TRBD2. The source material was blood. The source of this sequence is a woman aged 18-29 years in good health. The chain's CDR3 is CASRLAGGTYEQYF. Here the CDR3 DNA reads TGTGCCAGCAGACTAGCGGGAGGGACCTACGAGCAGTACTTC.